There are many counts of the clone carrying this T cell receptor (beta chain). Regions amplified from RNA transcripts were the TCR beta CDR3 regions. TCR CDR3 underwent first-round RT-PCR with the HTBI primer set. TCRdb re-analysed the multiplex PCR reads in MiXCR, keeping a single row per CDR3 protein. The table lists hundreds of thousands of distinct CDR3 sequences, approximately 19% of them singletons. This sample is part of a study of T cells in Graves' hyperthyroidism and ophthalmopathy. Sample: blood. The clonotype originates from a woman under 30 with Graves' hyperthyroidism.

The CDR3 loop is CASSPLRTGYGYTF. The CDR3 bases are TGTGCCAGCAGTCCCCTTAGGACGGGCTATGGCTACACCTTC. This chain connects TRBV27 to TRBJ1-2; the D is unclear. V was pared by 5 bases and J by 4 bases, with 14 bases between. The CDR3 covers 14 residues. Germline CDR1 reads MNHEY; CDR2 reads SMNVEV (reference sequence).